Listed below are T cell receptor beta chains from one sample, sequenced in a study of blood T cell repertoires in COVID-19. TCRdb's copy holds only in-frame clones and misses some; the assay was immunoSEQ multiplex PCR. The repertoire holds about 320,000 clones, around nine tenths seen once, with approximately 2.5% in the top ten. Source material: PBMCs or T cells enriched from blood (not recorded which). All receptors come from a man in his sixties who had recovered from COVID-19. Each CDR3 is given with its conserved first and last residue. A D gene is named only where the DNA matches it firmly. Clone size is stated in some rows and not others, as once, few, many or a class when expanded.

NA,NA,TRBV6-1,TRBJ1-3,CASSDGRGSGNTIYF,TGTGCCAGCAGTGATGGCAGGGGCTCTGGAAACACCATATATTTT
NA,NA,TRBV6-1,TRBJ2-7,CASSDSFYEQYF,TGTGCCAGCAGTGATTCCTTCTACGAGCAGTACTTC
NA,TRBD1,TRBV3-1/TRBV3-2,TRBJ1-2,CASSPTGRGGYTF,TGTGCCAGCAGCCCGACAGGGCGGGGAGGCTACACCTTC
once,NA,TRBV25-1,TRBJ2-7,CASSAGTIYEQYF,TGTGCCAGCAGTGCCGGGACAATCTACGAGCAGTACTTC
NA,NA,TRBV18,TRBJ1-1,CASSLVNTEAFF,TGTGCCAGCTCACTCGTGAACACTGAAGCTTTCTTT
NA,TRBD2,TRBV24-1,TRBJ2-3,CATSDPTPAGTPSFGDTQYF,TGTGCCACCAGTGATCCCACTCCAGCGGGGACCCCCTCTTTTGGAGATACGCAGTATTTT
NA,TRBD2,TRBV24-1,TRBJ2-3,CATSGASSGSSLSDTQYF,TGTGCCACCAGTGGGGCCTCTAGCGGGAGTAGCCTGTCCGATACGCAGTATTTT
NA,TRBD1,TRBV30,TRBJ1-4,CAWSRTGTGRGATNEKLFF,TGTGCCTGGAGTAGAACTGGGACAGGGCGGGGAGCAACTAATGAAAAACTGTTTTTT
NA,NA,TRBV5-4,TRBJ2-1,CASSYGSQLNYNEQFF,TGTGCCAGCAGTTATGGTTCACAGCTTAACTACAATGAGCAGTTCTTC
NA,TRBD2,TRBV9,TRBJ2-3,CASSVASGGAGTSTDTQYF,TGTGCCAGCAGCGTAGCGAGCGGGGGGGCCGGGACGAGCACAGATACGCAGTATTTT
once,NA,TRBV11-3,TRBJ2-7,CASSQKGLYEQYF,TGTGCCAGCAGCCAAAAGGGACTGTACGAGCAGTACTTC
once,NA,TRBV7-6,TRBJ1-1,CASSYKTVTEAFF,TGTGCCAGCAGCTATAAGACAGTGACTGAAGCTTTCTTT
NA,NA,TRBV11-3,TRBJ2-7,CASSLPRDYEQYF,TGTGCCAGCAGCTTACCTAGAGACTACGAGCAGTACTTC
NA,TRBD2,TRBV6-5,TRBJ2-3,CASSHSGDSTDTQYF,TGTGCCAGCAGCCACAGCGGGGACAGCACAGATACGCAGTATTTT